This passage covers 32 T cell receptor beta chains from one sample sequenced in a study of T cell responses to AZD1222 COVID-19 vaccine. Produced via immunoSEQ multiplex PCR; TCRdb's table is partial and in-frame only. The sample records approximately 150,000 clones, around nine tenths being singletons. The sample was peripheral blood, taken on day 0 of AZD1222 vaccination. The source of these receptors is an adult in good health.

The chain couples TRBV9 to TRBJ2-2, with TRBD2 identical over 9 bases. Germline V gene lookup returns CDR1 SGDLS and CDR2 YYNGEE. J lost 6 bases, V lost 1 base, and 4 bases had no gene match. There are 15 residues in the CDR3. The CDR3, as DNA: TGTGCCAGCAGCGTATTTGGGACTAGCTCCGGGGAGCTGTTTTTT. Its translation: CASSVFGTSSGELFF.

This clone was detected only a few times. The chain carries TRBV11-2 and TRBJ1-3, with TRBD1 as a possible D gene (6 bases). The germline V gene has CDR1 SGHAT and CDR2 FQNNGV. The CDR3 covers 15 residues. V shed 2 bases and J shed 2 bases, with 10 bases lying between them. CDR3 in DNA: TGTGCCAGCAGCTTAATGGGGGCGCCTGGAAACACCATATATTTT. Protein: CASSLMGAPGNTIYF.

This clone was counted a single time. The CDR3 DNA reads as TGTGCCAGCGGGCAAACTAGCGGCTACGAGCAGTACTTC. This encodes CASGQTSGYEQYF. The gene calls are TRBV2 and TRBJ2-7; 8 bases map to TRBD2. Germline CDR1 SNHLY, CDR2 FYNNEI. The CDR3 extends over 13 amino acids. Trimming cost V 8 bases and J 3 bases; bases outside gene matches: 6.

The rearrangement joins TRBV25-1 to TRBJ1-6, with 8 nucleotides matching TRBD1. The V segment lost 6 bases and the J segment 4 bases; nucleotides outside the gene matches: 8. Germline assignment: CDR1 MGHDK and CDR2 SYGVNS. The CDR3 consists of 16 residues. The chain's CDR3 is CASSDTGGHYNSPLHF. As DNA, the CDR3 is TGTGCCAGCAGCGACACAGGGGGGCATTATAATTCACCCCTCCACTTT.

This clone was found a few times. The chain recombines TRBV5-1 with TRBJ2-5; 9 bases are a match to TRBD2. This CDR3 spans 19 amino acids. CDR1 and CDR2 from the germline V gene are SGHRS and YFSETQ. V lost 3 bases to trimming and J lost 0 bases; unmatched junction nucleotides: 15. The CDR3 here is CASSSPVSGRPLYQETQYF. CDR3 coding DNA: TGCGCCAGCAGCTCCCCGGTTAGCGGGAGACCCTTGTACCAAGAGACCCAGTACTTC.

The chain joins TRBV18 to TRBJ2-1; 8 bases agree with TRBD2. CDR3 length equals 15 residues. Trimming cost V 0 bases and J 9 bases; bases outside gene matches: 7. Germline V gene lookup returns CDR1 KGHSH and CDR2 LQKENI. Written as DNA, the CDR3 is TGTGCCAGCTCACCACCTAGCGGGACGGATCGTGAGCAGTTCTTC. Its protein product is CASSPPSGTDREQFF.

The chain combines TRBV6-2 or TRBV6-3 with TRBJ2-1; 8 bases fit TRBD2. CDR1 is MNHEY, CDR2 SVGEGT, per germline. The CDR3 runs 16 residues. With V trimmed by 4 bases and J by 0 bases, 5 bases remained unmatched. The CDR3 loop is CASSSLSGSSYNEQFF. Written as DNA, the CDR3 is TGTGCCAGCAGTTCCCTCAGCGGGAGCTCCTACAATGAGCAGTTCTTC.

The rearrangement uses TRBV5-1 and TRBJ1-6, with a weak D call TRBD1 (5 bases). Germline CDR1 and CDR2: SGHRS and YFSETQ. The CDR3 consists of 15 residues. V was clipped by 2 bases and J by 6 bases, with 12 bases between them. CDR3 in amino acids: CASSLTTAVNSPLHF. CDR3 in DNA: TGCGCCAGCAGCTTAACGACAGCAGTTAATTCACCCCTCCACTTT.

This clone was detected only once. The genes are TRBV5-1 and TRBJ1-5; maybe TRBD1 (6 bases). Trimming left V 0 bases short and J 4 bases short, with 11 bases between. CDR1 and CDR2 (germline): SGHRS, YFSETQ. The CDR3 consists of 15 residues. The CDR3 protein is CASSLVPGTNQPQHF. CDR3 DNA: TGCGCCAGCAGCTTGGTGCCCGGGACAAATCAGCCCCAGCATTTT.

This clone was seen a single time. The rearrangement links TRBV24-1 to TRBJ2-1; no clear D. V lost 4 bases and J 2 bases, leaving 11 bases between the germline ends. From germline, CDR1 is KGHDR and CDR2 SFDVKD. The CDR3 runs to 15 residues. The CDR3 DNA reads as TGTGCCACCAGTGAGGCCTCCACTACCTACAATGAGCAGTTCTTC. It specifies CATSEASTTYNEQFF.

This clone showed up just once. The rearrangement joins TRBV7-6 to TRBJ2-7, with TRBD2 matching 11 bases. Germline trimming cut 0 bases from V and 2 bases from J; bases unmatched to any gene: 9. Germline V gene sequence: CDR1 SGHVS, CDR2 FNYEAQ. The CDR3 is 18 residues long. DNA of the CDR3: TGTGCCAGCAGCTTAGCCACCGGGACTAGCGGAGGTACCTACGAGCAGTACTTC. Its protein product is CASSLATGTSGGTYEQYF.

The J gene is TRBJ1-3, the V gene TRBV30; D perhaps matches TRBD1 (5 bases). Germline assignment: CDR1 GTSNPN and CDR2 SVGIG (reference sequence). Trimming removed 4 bases from V and 1 base from J, with 11 bases in between. The CDR3 covers 14 residues. CDR3 sequence reads: CAWTPGTSGNTIYF. CDR3 sequence (DNA): TGTGCCTGGACCCCCGGGACTTCTGGAAACACCATATATTTT. The full variable domain, completed using reference TRBV30 and TRBJ1-3, is SQTIHQWPATLVQPVGSPLSLECTVEGTSNPNLYWYRQAAGRGLQLLFYSVGIGQISSEVPQNLSASRPQDRQFILSSKKLLLSDSGFYLCAWTPGTSGNTIYFGEGSWLTVV.

The chain carries TRBV7-2 and TRBJ2-4, with TRBD2 matching over 10 bases. This CDR3 contains 15 residues. The V gene end was trimmed by 4 bases and the J gene end by 9 bases; junction bases not matched to a gene: 9. Germline-derived CDR1 and CDR2 are SGHTA and FQGNSA. CDR3 region: CASSSRLAGWGIQYF. In nucleotides, the CDR3 is TGTGCCAGCAGCTCCCGACTAGCGGGCTGGGGCATTCAGTACTTC.

This rearrangement joins TRBV2 to TRBJ2-2; D gene ambiguous. The CDR3 runs to 13 residues. V lost 3 bases and J 4 bases, leaving 6 bases between the germline ends. The germline CDR1 and CDR2 sequences are SNHLY and FYNNEI. The CDR3 nucleotides are TGTGCCAGCAGTGAGAGACGCACCGGGGAGCTGTTTTTT. It translates to CASSERRTGELFF.

The chain couples TRBV5-4 to TRBJ2-3; maybe TRBD2 (5 bases). V lost 5 bases to trimming and J lost 2 bases, with 12 bases between them. The CDR3 contains 14 residues. Germline V gene sequence: CDR1 SGHNT, CDR2 YYREEE (reference sequence). The CDR3: CASSHGEYTDTQYF. The CDR3 region has the DNA TGTGCCAGCAGTCACGGGGAGTACACAGATACGCAGTATTTT.

The V and J genes are TRBV28 and TRBJ2-3, with D maybe TRBD1 (7 bases). Trimming took 6 bases from V and 4 from J, leaving 14 bases between them. Germline CDR1 reads MDHEN; CDR2 reads SYDVKM. This CDR3 is 14 amino acids long. In nucleotides, the CDR3 is TGTGCCAGCAGAATGACAGGGAGGTCAGATACGCAGTATTTT. Amino acids: CASRMTGRSDTQYF. Using reference TRBV28 and TRBJ2-3 for the parts outside the CDR3, the full variable domain is DVKVTQSSRYLVKRTGEKVFLECVQDMDHENMFWYRQDPGLGLRLIYFSYDVKMKEKGDIPEGYSVSREKKERFSLILESASTNQTSMYLCASRMTGRSDTQYFGPGTRLTVL.

This sequence joins TRBV15 and TRBJ1-1; perhaps TRBD1 as D (6 bases). V was cut by 3 bases and J by 5 bases, with 13 bases left in between. Germline loops: CDR1 LNHNV, CDR2 YYDKDF (reference sequence). This CDR3 has 14 amino acids. The CDR3 is CATSSGRGGTEAFF. CDR3 DNA: TGTGCCACCAGCAGCGGTAGGGGGGGGACTGAAGCTTTCTTT. Full variable domain (rest looked up from reference TRBV15 and TRBJ1-1): DAMVIQNPRYQVTQFGKPVTLSCSQTLNHNVMYWYQQKSSQAPKLLFHYYDKDFNNEADTPDNFQSRRPNTSFCFLDIRSPGLGDTAMYLCATSSGRGGTEAFFGQGTRLTVV.

This clone was picked up one time. This chain joins TRBV27 and TRBJ2-7; D perhaps matches TRBD2 (6 bases). The V and J ends lost 2 bases and 5 bases respectively, with 16 bases between them. CDR1 and CDR2 (germline): MNHEY, SMNVEV (reference sequence). CDR3 length equals 15 residues. The CDR3 DNA sequence: TGTGCCAGCAGTTTACAATTGGGGGGTCTCCACGAGCAGTACTTC. Translated: CASSLQLGGLHEQYF.

The genes are TRBV6-2 or TRBV6-3 and TRBJ2-3; 8 bases line up with TRBD2. The ends lost 5 bases at V and 0 bases at J; junction bases unmatched: 16. CDR1 and CDR2 from the germline V gene are MNHEY and SVGEGT. The CDR3 spans 19 residues. In nucleotides, the CDR3 is TGTGCCAGCAGTCCCTTGGGGCGAGCGGGAGTGGTTAGCACAGATACGCAGTATTTT. As protein: CASSPLGRAGVVSTDTQYF.

This chain links TRBV27 with TRBJ1-5; 8 nucleotides align to TRBD1. This CDR3 is 17 amino acids long. CDR1 and CDR2 from the germline V gene are MNHEY and SMNVEV (reference sequence). Trimming took 2 bases from V and 3 from J; bases not matched to a gene: 9. The CDR3 DNA reads as TGTGCCAGCAGTTTACTCACTGGGACAGGCGACAATCAGCCCCAGCATTTT. It encodes CASSLLTGTGDNQPQHF.

This chain links TRBV28 with TRBJ2-7; 7 bases fit TRBD1. This CDR3 comprises 14 residues. J lost 4 bases, V lost 5 bases, and 8 bases had no gene match. The germline V gene has CDR1 MDHEN and CDR2 SYDVKM. CDR3 sequence reads: CASSRTRGPYEQYF. The DNA for the CDR3 is TGTGCCAGCAGTCGTACAAGGGGGCCTTACGAGCAGTACTTC.

This chain connects TRBV9 to TRBJ1-4, with TRBD1 matching 7 bases. CDR3 length equals 16 residues. With V trimmed by 0 bases and J by 0 bases, 2 bases remained unmatched. Per germline, CDR1 SGDLS and CDR2 YYNGEE. The CDR3 here is CASSVGGTATNEKLFF. The CDR3 DNA reads as TGTGCCAGCAGCGTAGGGGGGACAGCAACTAATGAAAAACTGTTTTTT.

This sequence joins TRBV6-4 and TRBJ1-2, with TRBD1 identical over 8 bases. Germline V CDR1 and CDR2: MRHNA, SNTAGT. The length of the CDR3 is 13 residues. V trimming: 8 bases; J trimming: 6 bases; junction bases outside the gene matches: 8. CDR3 residues: CASLVQGGDGYTF. CDR3 bases: TGTGCCAGCCTAGTACAGGGGGGCGATGGCTACACCTTC.

This sequence joins TRBV28 and TRBJ2-7; D is perhaps TRBD2 (7 bases). CDR3 size: 15 residues. CDR1 is MDHEN, CDR2 SYDVKM, per germline. The ends were cut back, 5 bases at V and 4 bases at J, with 18 bases in the middle. The CDR3 protein is CASSTGGAADYEQYF. The CDR3 coding sequence is TGTGCCAGCAGTACTGGGGGGGCAGCGGATTACGAGCAGTACTTC.

This clone has a single count. The V call is TRBV10-3, the J call TRBJ2-3; 11 nucleotides align to TRBD2. The CDR3 spans 17 residues. The junction had 8 bases not matched to a gene; V was cut back by 4 bases and J by 2 bases. CDR1 and CDR2 (germline): ENHRY, SYGVKD. CDR3 amino acids: CAISALLAGVITDTQYF. Written as DNA, the CDR3 is TGTGCCATCAGTGCTCTACTAGCGGGGGTCATCACAGATACGCAGTATTTT.

The chain carries TRBV9 and TRBJ2-1, with TRBD1 matching over 9 bases. The ends lost 4 bases at V and 0 bases at J; junction bases unmatched: 5. The CDR3 has 16 residues. Germline-derived CDR1 and CDR2 are SGDLS and YYNGEE. Written as DNA, the CDR3 is TGTGCCAGCAGCCCCCGGACAGGGGCCTCCTACAATGAGCAGTTCTTC. Its translation: CASSPRTGASYNEQFF.

This chain connects TRBV11-3 to TRBJ1-1; the D is unclear. The CDR3 extends over 16 amino acids. Trimming took off 0 bases at V and 4 bases at J, with 15 bases between the two ends. CDR1 SGHNT and CDR2 YENEEA come from the germline V gene. The DNA of the CDR3 is TGTGCCAGCAGCTTAGATCATTGGGCTTTCGGCACTGAAGCTTTCTTT. This gives the protein CASSLDHWAFGTEAFF.

As DNA, the CDR3 is TGTGCCAGCTCTCAGATGGGACTAGCGGGGAGCACAGATACGCAGTATTTT. This gives the protein CASSQMGLAGSTDTQYF. The rearrangement joins TRBV18 to TRBJ2-3, with 13 bases aligning to TRBD2. V shed 6 bases, J shed 0 bases, and the junction held 6 bases outside the gene matches. CDR1 is KGHSH and CDR2 is LQKENI in the germline V gene. The CDR3 is 17 amino acids. Full variable domain (outside the CDR3, taken from reference TRBV18 and TRBJ2-3): NAGVMQNPRHLVRRRGQEARLRCSPMKGHSHVYWYRQLPEEGLKFMVYLQKENIIDESGMPKERFSAEFPKEGPSILRIQQVVRGDSAAYFCASSQMGLAGSTDTQYFGPGTRLTVL.

The rearrangement links TRBV5-4 to TRBJ2-1; no clear D gene. The ends were cut back, 4 bases at V and 3 bases at J, with 14 bases in the middle. There are 15 residues in the CDR3. The germline V gene has CDR1 SGHNT and CDR2 YYREEE (reference sequence). The CDR3, as DNA: TGTGCCAGCAGCCGAGCCGACACATTCTACAATGAGCAGTTCTTC. Translating gives CASSRADTFYNEQFF.

The chain carries TRBV28 and TRBJ1-4, with D maybe TRBD1 (5 bases). The CDR3 is made up of 14 amino acids. CDR1 is MDHEN and CDR2 is SYDVKM in the germline V gene. V lost 3 bases, J lost 8 bases, and 13 bases lay in between. CDR3 sequence reads: CASSFGTLGEKLFF. The CDR3 coding sequence is TGTGCCAGCAGTTTCGGGACTCTGGGGGAAAAACTGTTTTTT.

The chain is built from TRBV7-9 and TRBJ1-1; no reliable D call. Germline CDR1 is SEHNR and CDR2 is FQNEAQ (reference sequence). The germline V and J ends were trimmed by 6 bases and 0 bases, with 8 bases remaining between them. The CDR3 is 13 residues long. The CDR3 protein is CASSSQMNTEAFF. In DNA form, the CDR3 reads TGTGCCAGCAGTTCTCAAATGAACACTGAAGCTTTCTTT.

The V call is TRBV5-1, the J call TRBJ1-2; 8 positions agree with TRBD1. The CDR3 is 11 amino acids. The germline CDR1 and CDR2 sequences are SGHRS and YFSETQ. J was trimmed by 8 bases and V by 7 bases; bases with no gene match: 4. The CDR3 nucleotides are TGCGCCAGCTCAGGGACAGGCGGCTACACCTTC. The encoded protein is CASSGTGGYTF.